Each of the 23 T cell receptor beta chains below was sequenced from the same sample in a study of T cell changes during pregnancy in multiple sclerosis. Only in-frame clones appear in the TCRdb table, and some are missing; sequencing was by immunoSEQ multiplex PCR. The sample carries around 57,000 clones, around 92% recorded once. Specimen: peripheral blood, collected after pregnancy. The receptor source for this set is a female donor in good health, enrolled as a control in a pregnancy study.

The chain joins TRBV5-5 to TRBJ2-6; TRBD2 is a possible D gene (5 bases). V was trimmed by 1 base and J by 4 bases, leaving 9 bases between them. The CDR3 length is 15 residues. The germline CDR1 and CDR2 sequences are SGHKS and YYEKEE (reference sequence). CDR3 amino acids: CASSLWGAGANVLTF. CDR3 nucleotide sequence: TGTGCCAGCAGCTTGTGGGGAGCAGGGGCCAACGTCCTGACTTTC.

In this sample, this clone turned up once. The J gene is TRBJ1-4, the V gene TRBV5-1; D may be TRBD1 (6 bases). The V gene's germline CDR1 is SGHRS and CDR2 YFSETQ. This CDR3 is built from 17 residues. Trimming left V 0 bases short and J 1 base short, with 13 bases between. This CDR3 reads CASSLVLGAGTNEKLFF. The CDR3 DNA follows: TGCGCCAGCAGCTTGGTTTTGGGGGCAGGAACTAATGAAAAACTGTTTTTT.

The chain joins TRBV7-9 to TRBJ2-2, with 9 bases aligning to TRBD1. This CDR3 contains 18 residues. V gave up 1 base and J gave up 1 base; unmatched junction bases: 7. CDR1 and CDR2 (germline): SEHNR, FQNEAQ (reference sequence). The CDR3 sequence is CASSLVTGGAQNTGELFF. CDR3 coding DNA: TGTGCCAGCAGCTTAGTAACAGGGGGCGCCCAGAACACCGGGGAGCTGTTTTTT.

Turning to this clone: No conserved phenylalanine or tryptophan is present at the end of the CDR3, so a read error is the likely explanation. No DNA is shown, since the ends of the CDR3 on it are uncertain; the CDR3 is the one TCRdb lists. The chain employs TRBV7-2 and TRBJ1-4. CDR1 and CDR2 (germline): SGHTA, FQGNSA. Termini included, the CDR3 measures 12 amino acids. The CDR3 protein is CASSLDPPGGRS.

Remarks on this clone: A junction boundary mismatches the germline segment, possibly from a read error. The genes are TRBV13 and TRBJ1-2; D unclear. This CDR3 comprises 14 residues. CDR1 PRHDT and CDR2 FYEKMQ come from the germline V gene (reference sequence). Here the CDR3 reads CASSSVMGSYDYTF. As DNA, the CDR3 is TGTGCCAGCAGCTCAGTAATGGGCAGCTATGACTACACCTTC.

CDR3 amino acids: CASSVGRGIPQETQYF. CDR3 nucleotide sequence: TGTGCCAGCAGCGTAGGTCGCGGGATCCCCCAAGAGACCCAGTACTTC. The chain is built from TRBV9 and TRBJ2-5, with a tentative D call TRBD2 (6 bases). This CDR3 spans 16 amino acids. Trimming removed 0 bases from V and 1 base from J, with 13 bases in between. Germline CDR1 is SGDLS and CDR2 is YYNGEE.

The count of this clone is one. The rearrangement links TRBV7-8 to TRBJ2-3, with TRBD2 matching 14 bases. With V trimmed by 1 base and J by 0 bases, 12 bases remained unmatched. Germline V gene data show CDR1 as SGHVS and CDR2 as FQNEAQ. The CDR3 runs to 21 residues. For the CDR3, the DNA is TGTGCCAGCAGCTTAGTCCCCGGGACTAGCGGGGGCCTCGACAGCACAGATACGCAGTATTTT. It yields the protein CASSLVPGTSGGLDSTDTQYF.

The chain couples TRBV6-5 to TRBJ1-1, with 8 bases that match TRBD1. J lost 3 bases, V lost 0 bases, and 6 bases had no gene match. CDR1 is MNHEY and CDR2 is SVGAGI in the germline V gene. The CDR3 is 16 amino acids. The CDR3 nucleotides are TGTGCCAGCAGTTACTCGGGCAGGGGGCCGCACACTGAAGCTTTCTTT. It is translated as CASSYSGRGPHTEAFF.

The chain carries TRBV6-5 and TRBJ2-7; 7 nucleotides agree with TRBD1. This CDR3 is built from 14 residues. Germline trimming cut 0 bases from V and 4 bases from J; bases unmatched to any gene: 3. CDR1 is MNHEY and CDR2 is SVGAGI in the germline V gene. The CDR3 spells CASSYSGTDYEQYF. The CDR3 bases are TGTGCCAGCAGTTACTCAGGGACAGATTACGAGCAGTACTTC.

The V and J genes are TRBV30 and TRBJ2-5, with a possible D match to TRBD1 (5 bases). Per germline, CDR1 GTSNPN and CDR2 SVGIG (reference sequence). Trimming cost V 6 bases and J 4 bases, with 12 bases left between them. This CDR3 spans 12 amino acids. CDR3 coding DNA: TGTGCCTGTACCAGGGCAGGAGAGACCCAGTACTTC. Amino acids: CACTRAGETQYF. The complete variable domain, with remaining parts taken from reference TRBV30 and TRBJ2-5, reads SQTIHQWPATLVQPVGSPLSLECTVEGTSNPNLYWYRQAAGRGLQLLFYSVGIGQISSEVPQNLSASRPQDRQFILSSKKLLLSDSGFYLCACTRAGETQYFGPGTRLLVL.

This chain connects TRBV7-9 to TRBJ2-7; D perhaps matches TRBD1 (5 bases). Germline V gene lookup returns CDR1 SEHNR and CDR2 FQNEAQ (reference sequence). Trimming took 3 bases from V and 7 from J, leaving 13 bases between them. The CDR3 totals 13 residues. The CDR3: CASSFTGVEEQYF. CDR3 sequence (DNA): TGTGCCAGCAGCTTTACAGGAGTGGAAGAGCAGTACTTC. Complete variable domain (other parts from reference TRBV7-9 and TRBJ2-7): DTGVSQNPRHKITKRGQNVTFRCDPISEHNRLYWYRQTLGQGPEFLTYFQNEAQLEKSRLLSDRFSAERPKGSFSTLEIQRTEQGDSAMYLCASSFTGVEEQYFGPGTRLTVT.

In nucleotides, the CDR3 is TGTGCCAGCAGCATCCGGGACAGGGGGCTGACTAATGAAAAACTGTTTTTT. It is translated as CASSIRDRGLTNEKLFF. The chain joins TRBV7-9 to TRBJ1-4; the match to TRBD1 covers 12 bases. CDR1 is SEHNR and CDR2 is FQNEAQ in the germline V gene (reference sequence). The CDR3 consists of 17 residues. Trimming at V came to 5 bases and at J to 2 bases, leaving 6 bases not matched to a gene.

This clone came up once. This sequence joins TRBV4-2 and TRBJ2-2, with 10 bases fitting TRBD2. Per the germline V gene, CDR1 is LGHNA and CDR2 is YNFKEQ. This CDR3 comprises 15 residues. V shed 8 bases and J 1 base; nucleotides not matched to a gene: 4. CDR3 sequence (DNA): TGTGCCAGCGCCCTAGCGGGGGAGAACACCGGGGAGCTGTTTTTT. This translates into CASALAGENTGELFF.

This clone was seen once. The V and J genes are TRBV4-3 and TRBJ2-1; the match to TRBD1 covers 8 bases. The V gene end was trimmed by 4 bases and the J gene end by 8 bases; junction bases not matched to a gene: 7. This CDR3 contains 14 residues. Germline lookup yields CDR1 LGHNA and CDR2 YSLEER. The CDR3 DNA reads TGCGCCAGCAGCCCCGGACAGGGCTTCCATGAGCAGTTCTTC. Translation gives CASSPGQGFHEQFF.

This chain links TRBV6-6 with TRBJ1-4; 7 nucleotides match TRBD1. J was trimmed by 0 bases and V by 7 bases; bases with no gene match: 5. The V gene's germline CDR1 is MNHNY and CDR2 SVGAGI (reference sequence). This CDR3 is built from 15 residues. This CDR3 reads CASTRDSSTNEKLFF. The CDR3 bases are TGTGCCAGCACCCGGGACAGCTCAACTAATGAAAAACTGTTTTTT.

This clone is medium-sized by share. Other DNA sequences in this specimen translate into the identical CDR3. For the CDR3, the DNA is TGCGCCAGCAGCCAAGAGACAGCCATGAACACTGAAGCTTTCTTT. This codes for CASSQETAMNTEAFF. The rearrangement links TRBV4-1 to TRBJ1-1; possible D gene TRBD1, 5 bases. CDR1 is MGHRA and CDR2 is YSYEKL in the germline V gene. This CDR3 contains 15 residues. V gave up 0 bases and J gave up 0 bases, with 8 bases separating them.

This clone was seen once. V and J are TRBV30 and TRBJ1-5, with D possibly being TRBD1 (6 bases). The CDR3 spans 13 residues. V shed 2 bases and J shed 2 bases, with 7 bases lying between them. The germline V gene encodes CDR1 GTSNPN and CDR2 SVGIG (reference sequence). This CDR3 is CAWSPGGNQPQHF. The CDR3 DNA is TGTGCCTGGAGTCCAGGGGGCAATCAGCCCCAGCATTTT.

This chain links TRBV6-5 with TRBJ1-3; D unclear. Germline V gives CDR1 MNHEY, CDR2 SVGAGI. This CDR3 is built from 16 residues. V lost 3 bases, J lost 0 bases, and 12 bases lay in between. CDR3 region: CASSYGADISGNTIYF. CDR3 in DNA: TGTGCCAGCAGTTATGGCGCCGACATCTCTGGAAACACCATATATTTT.

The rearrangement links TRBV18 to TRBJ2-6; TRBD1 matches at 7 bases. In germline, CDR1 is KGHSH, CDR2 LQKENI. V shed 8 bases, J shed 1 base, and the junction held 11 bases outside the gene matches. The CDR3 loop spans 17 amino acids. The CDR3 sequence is CASRTGQTQSGANVLTF. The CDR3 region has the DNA TGTGCCAGCCGGACAGGCCAAACCCAGTCTGGGGCCAACGTCCTGACTTTC.

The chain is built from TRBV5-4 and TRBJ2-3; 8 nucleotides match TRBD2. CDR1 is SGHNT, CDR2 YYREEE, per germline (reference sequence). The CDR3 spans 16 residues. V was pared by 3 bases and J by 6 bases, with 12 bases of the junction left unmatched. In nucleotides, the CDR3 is TGTGCCAGCAGCTGGGAAGGGGGTCGGGGGGGCGATACGCAGTATTTT. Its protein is CASSWEGGRGGDTQYF.

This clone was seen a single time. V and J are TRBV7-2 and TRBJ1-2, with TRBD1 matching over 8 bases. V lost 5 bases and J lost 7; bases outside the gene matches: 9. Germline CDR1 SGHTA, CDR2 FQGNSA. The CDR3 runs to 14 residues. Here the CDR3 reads CASSAVRGHGGYTF. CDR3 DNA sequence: TGTGCCAGCAGCGCCGTCAGGGGGCATGGTGGCTACACCTTC.

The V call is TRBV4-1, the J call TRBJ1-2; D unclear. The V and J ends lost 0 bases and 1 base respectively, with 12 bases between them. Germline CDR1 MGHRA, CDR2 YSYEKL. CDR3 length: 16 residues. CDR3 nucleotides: TGCGCCAGCAGCCAAGATCGGGGATCCGTTAACTATGGCTACACCTTC. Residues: CASSQDRGSVNYGYTF.

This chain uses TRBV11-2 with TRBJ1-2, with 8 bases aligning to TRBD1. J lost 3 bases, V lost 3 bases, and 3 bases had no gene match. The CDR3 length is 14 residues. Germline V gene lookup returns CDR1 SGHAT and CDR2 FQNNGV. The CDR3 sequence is CASSFLDRDYGYTF. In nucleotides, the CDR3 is TGTGCCAGCAGCTTCCTGGACAGGGACTATGGCTACACCTTC.